This T cell receptor beta chain was sequenced for a study of blood T cell repertoires in COVID-19. Repertoires were generated with immunoSEQ multiplex PCR, while TCRdb's copy carries only in-frame clones and drops some. The sample has about 130,000 clones, roughly 80% seen once. Germline CDR1 is SGHNT and CDR2 is YYREEE (reference sequence). With 4 bases clipped from V and 0 bases from J, the junction kept 3 bases outside the gene matches. The CDR3 spans 15 residues. The specimen was PBMCs or T cells enriched from blood (not recorded which). This chain joins TRBV5-4 and TRBJ2-1; 8 bases fit TRBD2. This TCR was sampled from a man in his fifties or sixties who had recovered from COVID-19. Here the CDR3 reads CASSPGGRSYNEQFF. The CDR3, as DNA: TGTGCCAGCAGCCCGGGGGGGCGCTCCTACAATGAGCAGTTCTTC.